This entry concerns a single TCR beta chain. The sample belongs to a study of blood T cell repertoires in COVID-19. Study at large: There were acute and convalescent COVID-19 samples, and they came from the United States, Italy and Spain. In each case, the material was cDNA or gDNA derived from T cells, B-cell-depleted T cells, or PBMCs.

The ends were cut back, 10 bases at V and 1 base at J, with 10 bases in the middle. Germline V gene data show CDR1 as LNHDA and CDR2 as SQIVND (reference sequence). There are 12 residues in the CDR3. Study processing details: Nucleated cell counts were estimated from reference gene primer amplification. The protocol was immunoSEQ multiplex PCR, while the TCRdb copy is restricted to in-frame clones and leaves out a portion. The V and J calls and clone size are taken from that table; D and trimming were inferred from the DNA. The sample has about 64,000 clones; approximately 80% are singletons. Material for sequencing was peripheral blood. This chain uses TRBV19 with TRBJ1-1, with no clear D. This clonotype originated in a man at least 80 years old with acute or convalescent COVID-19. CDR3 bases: TGTGCCACGCAACACCAGAACACTGAAGCTTTCTTT. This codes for CATQHQNTEAFF.